This TCR beta chain was captured in a study of blood T cell repertoires in COVID-19. The germline gives CDR1 SGHRS, CDR2 YFSETQ. This CDR3 is 16 amino acids long. Trimming left V 6 bases short and J 3 bases short, with 18 bases between. Assay used: immunoSEQ multiplex PCR; TCRdb lists only in-frame clones, some missing. The data contain some 200,000 clones, around four fifths of them seen just once; the ten biggest clones take up 10% to 15%. This TCR was sampled from a middle-aged man who had recovered from COVID-19. The chain couples TRBV5-1 to TRBJ2-2, with D possibly being TRBD2 (5 bases). Sequences were obtained from PBMCs or T cells enriched from blood (not recorded which). For the CDR3, the DNA is TGCGCCAGCACCAGGATGTGGACTGACGACACCGGGGAGCTGTTTTTT. It specifies CASTRMWTDDTGELFF.